This entry describes one TCR beta chain. Using its own MiXCR run on the RT-PCR reads, TCRdb lists one record per CDR3 protein. The sample lists roughly 790,000 distinct CDR3 sequences, less than 25% occurring once. This entry comes from a study of response to subunit inactivated influenza vaccine. Germline V gene lookup returns CDR1 DFQATT and CDR2 SNEGSKA (reference sequence). The CDR3 sequence is 16 residues long. V gave up 2 bases and J gave up 5 bases, with 16 bases separating them. This chain links TRBV20-1 with TRBJ2-6; possibly TRBD2 for D (5 bases). The TCR sequence derives from a man in his forties or fifties who received an inactivated influenza vaccine. Here the sequenced sample was PBMCs from blood, taken 5 to 6 days after vaccination. The CDR3 DNA sequence: TGCAGTGCTAGATCCGGCGGACTCCTAAGGGCCAACGTCCTGACTTTC. Encoded protein: CSARSGGLLRANVLTF.